This entry concerns a single T cell receptor (beta chain). This CDR3 is built from 16 residues. Germline values: CDR1 SGHTA, CDR2 FQGNSA. The germline V and J ends were trimmed by 3 bases and 1 base, with 12 bases remaining between them. The source of the sample is a study of blood T cell repertoires in COVID-19. The method was immunoSEQ multiplex PCR; TCRdb's version includes in-frame clones alone and lacks a portion of them. The sample consists of 150,000 to 200,000 clones, approximately 80% of them appearing once. The sequenced sample consisted of peripheral blood. The receptor was isolated from a man between 50 and 59 years old who had recovered from COVID-19. The chain has TRBV7-2 and TRBJ2-2, with TRBD2 as a possible D gene (6 bases). The CDR3 sequence: CASSLSWRGNTGELFF. CDR3 DNA: TGTGCCAGCAGCTTGTCTTGGCGGGGGAACACCGGGGAGCTGTTTTTT.